The source of this TCR beta chain is a study of early T cells in non-severe SARS-CoV-2 infection. Study-wide background: Unsorted whole-blood RNA was sequenced in bulk, leaving chains unpaired.

This clonotype has more than one count but fewer than ten. Its target is unknown. Points from the study as a whole: Reliance on VDJdb matching favored anti-spike CD8 responses; private and CD4 specificities were missed.

The TCR library protocol attached unique molecular identifiers to the individual cDNA molecules. TCRdb itself ran the 5' RACE reads through MiXCR, one entry per CDR3 protein. The table lists some 30,000 distinct CDR3 sequences, under 6.5% of them singletons. Sequencing used whole blood. This TCR was sampled from an adult who was a healthcare worker with PCR-confirmed SARS-CoV-2 infection or an uninfected control (not recorded which).

The CDR3 DNA reads TGTGCCAGCAGGGCGACAGGGGGTCAACTCGGAACTGGAAACACCATATATTTT. Residues: CASRATGGQLGTGNTIYF. The rearrangement joins TRBV2 to TRBJ1-3, with 9 bases aligning to TRBD1. Trimming cost V 6 bases and J 2 bases; bases outside gene matches: 14. The CDR3 runs 18 residues. From germline, CDR1 is SNHLY and CDR2 FYNNEI.